Here is one T cell receptor beta chain with its context. As yet, its antigen is unknown. This sample was taken from a study of OX40 agonist ivuxolimab in advanced cancers. About the research overall: Checkpoint inhibitors had been given previously to about 38% of patients.

Germline assignment: CDR1 SGHRS and CDR2 YFSETQ. The junction had 5 bases not matched to a gene; V was cut back by 2 bases and J by 2 bases. This CDR3 spans 15 amino acids. This table comes from immunoSEQ multiplex PCR, and its TCRdb copy is limited to in-frame clones, with some not included. The sample shows tens of thousands of clones, approximately 83% of them seen only once. Study observations and caveats: CD4+ and CD8+ T cells in blood underwent clonal expansion by week 6 at 0.1 to 3.0 mg/kg.

The receptor was isolated from an adult with an advanced solid tumor such as melanoma, head and neck, liver or kidney cancer. Sample: CD4+ or CD8+ T cells sorted from blood, taken in a trial of the OX40 agonist ivuxolimab. This rearrangement joins TRBV5-1 to TRBJ2-7, with 9 bases fitting TRBD1. The CDR3 bases are TGCGCCAGCAGCTTTGGGACAGGGCTAACCTACGAGCAGTACTTC. Its protein product is CASSFGTGLTYEQYF.